The 3 T cell receptor beta chains below come from one sample, sequenced in a study of cytomegalovirus exposure and HLA in healthy donors. Amplification used 60 Vbeta primers and 13 Jbeta primers. The assay was immunoSEQ multiplex PCR, and TCRdb's table has in-frame clones only and misses some. The sample carries 100,000 to 150,000 clones, about 81% recorded once. The sample comprised PBMCs. All receptors come from a woman aged 25 to 45 in good health and CMV-seronegative.

The CDR3 sequence: CASSPTISGTPYGYTF. Written as DNA, the CDR3 is TGTGCCAGTAGTCCGACGATCTCCGGGACACCTTATGGCTACACCTTC. The rearrangement uses TRBV19 and TRBJ1-2; tentative D call: TRBD1 (6 bases). Germline V lookup: CDR1 LNHDA, CDR2 SQIVND (reference sequence). The CDR3 runs 16 residues. V was trimmed by 5 bases and J by 5 bases, leaving 21 bases between them.

The chain is built from TRBV4-3 and TRBJ1-2, with D tentatively TRBD1 (5 bases). From germline, CDR1 is LGHNA and CDR2 YSLEER. The CDR3 has 15 amino acids. V dropped 4 bases and J dropped 8 bases, with 20 bases sitting between them. CDR3 in DNA: TGCGCCAGCAGCCCGGGAGGCGGGGGAATTCAGGGCTACACCTTC. Its translation is CASSPGGGGIQGYTF.

This clone was detected many times. The J gene is TRBJ2-2, the V gene TRBV6-5; TRBD2 matches at 11 bases. The CDR3 covers 15 residues. The V gene's germline CDR1 is MNHEY and CDR2 SVGAGI. Unmatched junction bases numbered 6, after V lost 3 bases and J lost 9 bases. This chain's CDR3 is CASSYPSGGKRELFF. The CDR3 bases are TGTGCCAGCAGTTATCCTAGCGGGGGGAAACGGGAGCTGTTTTTT.